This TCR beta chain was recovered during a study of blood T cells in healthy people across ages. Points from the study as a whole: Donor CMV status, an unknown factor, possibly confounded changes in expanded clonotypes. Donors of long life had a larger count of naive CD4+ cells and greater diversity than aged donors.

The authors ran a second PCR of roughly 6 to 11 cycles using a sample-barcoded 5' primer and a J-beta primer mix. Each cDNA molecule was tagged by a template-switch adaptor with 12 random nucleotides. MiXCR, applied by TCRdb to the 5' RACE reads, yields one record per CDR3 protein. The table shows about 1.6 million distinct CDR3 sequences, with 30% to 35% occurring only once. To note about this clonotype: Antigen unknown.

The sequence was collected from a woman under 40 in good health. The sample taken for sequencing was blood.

The CDR3, as DNA: TGCGCCAGCAGCACTCTAGCGAGAGGGCGGAATGAGCAGTTCTTC. It is translated as CASSTLARGRNEQFF. The rearrangement uses TRBV10-2 and TRBJ2-1, with D possibly TRBD2 on 6 matching bases. The CDR3 runs to 15 residues. Trimming stripped 6 bases from V and 7 bases from J, with 19 bases between. CDR1 and CDR2 (germline): WSHSY, SAAADI.